A selection of T cell receptor beta chains follows, all from one sample in a study of T cells in Graves' hyperthyroidism and ophthalmopathy. TCRdb re-called the multiplex PCR reads with MiXCR, one entry per CDR3 protein. Here the sample spans 450,000 to 600,000 distinct CDR3 sequences, around 13% being singletons. Input material: blood. These receptors came from a woman between 35 and 50 years old with Graves' hyperthyroidism. Both conserved end residues are trimmed from each CDR3. The order of the fields is J gene, V gene, CDR3 protein.

TRBJ2-7,TRBV12-3/TRBV12-4,ASSLKPRELAGYYEQY
TRBJ1-1,TRBV3-1,ASSPTGRGQAF
TRBJ1-1,TRBV30,AWSVLRVSTEAF
TRBJ2-1,TRBV30,AWRETSGRAGEQF
TRBJ2-7,TRBV5-4,ASSTAGAPSSYEQY
TRBJ2-5,TRBV20-1,SALTEEETQY
TRBJ1-1,TRBV16,ASSQSPLLGREDTEAF
TRBJ2-7,TRBV7-2,ASSFDGYEQY
TRBJ2-5,TRBV11-2,ASSPLTASWETQY
TRBJ2-3,TRBV7-9,ASSPKPLAGVADTQY
TRBJ2-1,TRBV7-2,ASSYAGDEQF
TRBJ1-5,TRBV28,ASTKLTRGQGATQPQH
TRBJ2-1,TRBV27,ASSANSWTGYYNEQF
TRBJ1-3,TRBV28,ASSLAGAGNTIY
TRBJ1-4,TRBV12-3/TRBV12-4,ASSLTSGRPSEKLF
TRBJ1-1,TRBV6-1,ASTRTGEAF
TRBJ2-5,TRBV3-1,ASSLLGTGEQETQY
TRBJ1-5,TRBV29-1,SVAPGSGQPQH
TRBJ2-7,TRBV5-1,ASSLTDISYEQY